This entry lists 12 T cell receptor beta chains sequenced from one sample in a study of regulatory T cells in long-lasting Graves disease. Time point reported: persistent/refractory GD, antithyroid drugs over 5 years with positive TRAb. Preparation of the TCR library used RNA extracted from PBMCs. With iRepertoire HTBI primers and Arm-PCR of CDR3 regions, TCR beta libraries were built. TCRdb re-analysed the multiplex PCR reads in MiXCR, keeping a single row per CDR3 protein. The sample includes about 420,000 distinct CDR3 sequences, less than 25% seen only once; the top ten take about 26%. Here the sequenced sample was peripheral blood mononuclear cells (PBMCs), taken when the disease was refractory, from a patient treated with antithyroid drugs. These TCRs come from a female donor with Graves disease.

The V gene is TRBV19, the J gene TRBJ2-1; 14 bases fit TRBD2. CDR1 LNHDA and CDR2 SQIVND come from the germline V gene (reference sequence). Losses at the gene ends were 6 bases for V and 6 bases for J; bases not matched to a gene: 7. The CDR3 loop spans 16 amino acids. In nucleotides, the CDR3 is TGTGCCAGTAGCCAAAGGGGACTAGCGGGAGTCAATGAGCAGTTCTTC. This codes for CASSQRGLAGVNEQFF. Full variable domain (rest looked up from reference TRBV19 and TRBJ2-1): DGGITQSPKYLFRKEGQNVTLSCEQNLNHDAMYWYRQDPGQGLRLIYYSQIVNDFQKGDIAEGYSVSREKKESFPLTVTSAQKNPTAFYLCASSQRGLAGVNEQFFGPGTRLTVL.

This chain connects TRBV18 to TRBJ1-5; TRBD1 might be the D (6 bases). Between the trimmed V and J ends, which lost 1 base and 7 bases, there was a span of 23 bases. The V gene's germline CDR1 is KGHSH and CDR2 LQKENI. The CDR3 totals 18 residues. CDR3 in amino acids: CASSPLGSAGAKVQPQHF. The CDR3 nucleotides read TGTGCCAGCTCACCACTAGGTTCGGCAGGGGCTAAAGTCCAGCCCCAGCATTTT.

The table lists this clonotype with a few counts. This chain uses TRBV5-1 with TRBJ1-4; 7 bases map to TRBD1. The CDR3 consists of 15 residues. Losses at the gene ends were 4 bases for V and 8 bases for J; bases not matched to a gene: 11. The germline gives CDR1 SGHRS, CDR2 YFSETQ. The CDR3: CASSLQGRPGEKLFF. DNA of the CDR3: TGCGCCAGCAGCCTACAGGGGCGTCCGGGGGAAAAACTGTTTTTT.

In the case of this clonotype: A far bigger clonotype differs at one base, so this is likely a read error. V gene TRBV2 combines with J gene TRBJ2-1, with D possibly matching TRBD2 (6 bases). Germline CDR1 reads SNHLY; CDR2 reads FYNNEI. The CDR3 is 13 residues long. The CDR3 bases are TGTGCCAGCGGGCGGGACCCACAAGAGACCCAGTGCTTC. Its protein product is CASGRDPQETQCF.

The CDR3 nucleotides are TGTGCCAGCAGCCAAGGGGTAGCGGGAGCGGGCAATGAGCAGTTCTTC. Its protein is CASSQGVAGAGNEQFF. The chain employs TRBV3-1 and TRBJ2-1; 9 nucleotides line up with TRBD2. V was clipped by 1 base and J by 6 bases; unmatched bases: 7. CDR1 and CDR2 from the germline V gene are LGHDT and YNNKEL (reference sequence). The CDR3 has 16 residues.

This clonotype was seen at least ten times. This chain connects TRBV29-1 to TRBJ2-7; D ambiguous. CDR3 size: 11 residues. The germline gives CDR1 SQVTM, CDR2 ANQGSEA. V was trimmed by 2 bases and J by 7 bases, leaving 9 bases between them. The CDR3 DNA is TGCAGCGTTGAAATCTCCGGGGAGCAGTACTTC. This sequence encodes CSVEISGEQYF.

Ten or more counts support this clonotype. CDR3 in amino acids: CAIRDRQQNTEAFF. Written as DNA, the CDR3 is TGTGCCATCAGGGATCGACAGCAGAACACTGAAGCTTTCTTT. The V gene is TRBV10-3, the J gene TRBJ1-1; tentatively, D is TRBD1 (5 bases). Germline CDR1 is ENHRY and CDR2 is SYGVKD. V lost 6 bases, J lost 1 base, and 12 bases lay in between. This CDR3 contains 14 residues.

V usage is TRBV12-5 and J usage is TRBJ2-1, with D possibly TRBD2 on 6 matching bases. The germline V gene has CDR1 LGHNT and CDR2 FRNRAP. This CDR3 region has 13 residues. Trimming left V 7 bases short and J 9 bases short, with 16 bases between. This CDR3 reads CASAIMKGLEQFF. DNA for the CDR3: TGTGCTAGTGCCATTATGAAGGGACTTGAGCAGTTCTTC.

This clonotype has just a few counts. The chain couples TRBV6-5 to TRBJ2-5; 8 bases fit TRBD1. Germline V CDR1 and CDR2: MNHEY, SVGAGI. V dropped 3 bases and J dropped 4; count of bases not matched to a gene: 4. The CDR3 loop spans 14 amino acids. CDR3 nucleotides: TGTGCCAGCAGTTATCGCAGGGGGCGAGAGACCCAGTACTTC. Translation: CASSYRRGRETQYF.

This clonotype was found a few times. CDR3 DNA: TGTGCCTGGAGTCCCATCGGGGAGCTGTTTTTT. Protein product: CAWSPIGELFF. V usage is TRBV30 and J usage is TRBJ2-2; D ambiguous. In germline, CDR1 is GTSNPN, CDR2 SVGIG (reference sequence). Trimming took 2 bases from V and 7 from J, leaving 5 bases between them. This CDR3 comprises 11 residues.

The chain carries TRBV28 and TRBJ2-5, with 9 positions matching TRBD1. The J call may be wrong; the DNA end is better matched by TRBJ2-4. This CDR3 is built from 14 residues. Germline V lookup: CDR1 MDHEN, CDR2 SYDVKM. CDR3 nucleotide sequence: TGTGCCAGCAGTACCGGGACAGGGTTAAACATTCAGTACTTC. Protein: CASSTGTGLNIQYF.

In its sample, this clonotype was seen a few times. The chain combines TRBV12-3 or TRBV12-4 with TRBJ1-6; 9 bases map to TRBD1. J lost 5 bases, V lost 6 bases, and 5 bases had no gene match. The CDR3 spans 15 residues. CDR3 sequence: CASRNDRGNNSPLHF. DNA for the CDR3: TGTGCCAGCAGAAATGACAGGGGGAATAATTCACCCCTCCACTTT.